This TCR beta chain comes out of a study of blood T cell repertoires in COVID-19. Study information: The origin of the acute and convalescent COVID-19 samples was the United States, Italy and Spain. In each case, the material was cDNA or gDNA derived from T cells, B-cell-depleted T cells, or PBMCs.

The CDR3 is made up of 15 amino acids. V dropped 2 bases and J dropped 3; count of bases not matched to a gene: 5. Germline-derived CDR1 and CDR2 are MNHEY and SMNVEV (reference sequence). Repertoires were generated with immunoSEQ multiplex PCR, while TCRdb's copy carries only in-frame clones and drops some. The sample yields around 100,000 clones, more than 75% seen once. The sample consisted of peripheral blood. The chain employs TRBV27 and TRBJ2-3; TRBD2 agrees at 7 bases. The receptor was derived from a human donor in a cohort sampled during active COVID-19. This CDR3 reads CASSLAGDGTDTQYF. The CDR3 nucleotides read TGTGCCAGCAGTTTAGCGGGAGATGGGACAGATACGCAGTATTTT.